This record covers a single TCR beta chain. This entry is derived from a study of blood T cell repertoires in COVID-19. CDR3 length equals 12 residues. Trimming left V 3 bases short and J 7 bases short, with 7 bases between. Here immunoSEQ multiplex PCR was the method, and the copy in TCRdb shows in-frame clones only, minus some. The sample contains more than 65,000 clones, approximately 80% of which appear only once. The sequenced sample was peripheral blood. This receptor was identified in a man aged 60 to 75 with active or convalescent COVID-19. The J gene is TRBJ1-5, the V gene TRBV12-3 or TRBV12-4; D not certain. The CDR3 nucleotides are TGTGCCAGCAGTTTTGCGCGGCAGCCCCAGCATTTT. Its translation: CASSFARQPQHF.